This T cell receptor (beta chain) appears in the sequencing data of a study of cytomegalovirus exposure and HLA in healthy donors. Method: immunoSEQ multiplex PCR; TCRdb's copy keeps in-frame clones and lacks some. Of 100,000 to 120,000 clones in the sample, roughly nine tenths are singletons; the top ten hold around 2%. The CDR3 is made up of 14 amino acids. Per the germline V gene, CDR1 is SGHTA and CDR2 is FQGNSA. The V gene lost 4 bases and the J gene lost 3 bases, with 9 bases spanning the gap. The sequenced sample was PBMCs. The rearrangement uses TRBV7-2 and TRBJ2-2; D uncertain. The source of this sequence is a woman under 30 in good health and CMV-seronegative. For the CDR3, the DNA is TGTGCCAGCAGCTCCACCCGCGACACCGGGGAGCTGTTTTTT. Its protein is CASSSTRDTGELFF.